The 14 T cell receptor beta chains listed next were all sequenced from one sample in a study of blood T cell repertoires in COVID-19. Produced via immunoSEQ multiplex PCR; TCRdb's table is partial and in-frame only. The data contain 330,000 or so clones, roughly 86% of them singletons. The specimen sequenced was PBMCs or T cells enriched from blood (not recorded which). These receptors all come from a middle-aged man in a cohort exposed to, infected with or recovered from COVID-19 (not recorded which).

The CDR3 region is CASSLVQTSVGTYGYTF. In nucleotides, the CDR3 is TGTGCCAGCAGCTTGGTCCAGACAAGTGTCGGTACCTATGGCTACACCTTC. V is TRBV7-9 and J is TRBJ1-2; D gene uncertain. Germline lookup yields CDR1 SEHNR and CDR2 FQNEAQ (reference sequence). Trimming left V 3 bases short and J 4 bases short, with 21 bases between. This CDR3 is built from 17 residues.

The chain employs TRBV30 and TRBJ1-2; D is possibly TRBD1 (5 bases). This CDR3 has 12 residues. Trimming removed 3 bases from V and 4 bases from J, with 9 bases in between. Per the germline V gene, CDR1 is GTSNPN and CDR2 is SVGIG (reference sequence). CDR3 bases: TGTGCCTGGAGGAAGACAGTCTATGGCTACACCTTC. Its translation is CAWRKTVYGYTF. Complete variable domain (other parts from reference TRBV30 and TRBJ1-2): SQTIHQWPATLVQPVGSPLSLECTVEGTSNPNLYWYRQAAGRGLQLLFYSVGIGQISSEVPQNLSASRPQDRQFILSSKKLLLSDSGFYLCAWRKTVYGYTFGSGTRLTVV.

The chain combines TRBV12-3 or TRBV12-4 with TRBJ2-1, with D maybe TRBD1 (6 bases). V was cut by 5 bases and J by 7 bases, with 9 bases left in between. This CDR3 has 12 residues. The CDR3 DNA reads TGTGCCAGCAGTGAGGGGGTTAATGAGCAGTTCTTC. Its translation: CASSEGVNEQFF.

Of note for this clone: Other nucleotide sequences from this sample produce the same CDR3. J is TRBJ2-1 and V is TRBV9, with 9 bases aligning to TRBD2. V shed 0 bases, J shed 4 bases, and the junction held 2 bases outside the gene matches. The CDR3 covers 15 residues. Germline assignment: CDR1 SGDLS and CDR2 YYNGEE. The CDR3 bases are TGTGCCAGCAGCGTAGCTAGCGGGACTTACAATGAGCAGTTCTTC. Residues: CASSVASGTYNEQFF.

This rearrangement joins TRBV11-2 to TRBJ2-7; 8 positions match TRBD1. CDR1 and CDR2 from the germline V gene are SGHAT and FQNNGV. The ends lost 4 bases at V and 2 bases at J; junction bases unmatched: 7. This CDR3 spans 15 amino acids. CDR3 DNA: TGTGCCAGCAGCTACCGTGACAGGGGAGCCTACGAGCAGTACTTC. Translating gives CASSYRDRGAYEQYF.

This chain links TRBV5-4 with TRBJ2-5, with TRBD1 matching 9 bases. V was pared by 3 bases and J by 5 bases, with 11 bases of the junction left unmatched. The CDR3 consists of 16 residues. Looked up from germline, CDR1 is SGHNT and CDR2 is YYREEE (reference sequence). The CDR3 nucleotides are TGTGCCAGCAGCTACGGCCCGGGACAGGGTGGCGAGACCCAGTACTTC. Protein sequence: CASSYGPGQGGETQYF.

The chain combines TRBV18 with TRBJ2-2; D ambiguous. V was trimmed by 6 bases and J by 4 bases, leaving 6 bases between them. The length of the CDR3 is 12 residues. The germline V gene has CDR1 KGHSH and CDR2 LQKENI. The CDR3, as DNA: TGTGCCAGCTCCACCGGCACCGGGGAGCTGTTTTTT. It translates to CASSTGTGELFF.

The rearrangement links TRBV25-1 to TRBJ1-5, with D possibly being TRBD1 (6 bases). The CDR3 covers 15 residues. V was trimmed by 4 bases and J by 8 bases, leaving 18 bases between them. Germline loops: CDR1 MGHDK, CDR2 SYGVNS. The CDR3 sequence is CASSAGSAGAKPQHF. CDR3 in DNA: TGTGCCAGCAGTGCGGGGTCCGCGGGGGCAAAGCCCCAGCATTTT.

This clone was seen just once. DNA for the CDR3: TGTGCCAGCAGTTTAACAGGCGCGCGGAACACCGGGGAGCTGTTTTTT. Translation: CASSLTGARNTGELFF. This chain connects TRBV6-5 to TRBJ2-2; D might be TRBD1 (5 bases). Trimming left V 4 bases short and J 1 base short, with 13 bases between. CDR3 length: 16 amino acids. Germline CDR1 and CDR2: MNHEY and SVGAGI.

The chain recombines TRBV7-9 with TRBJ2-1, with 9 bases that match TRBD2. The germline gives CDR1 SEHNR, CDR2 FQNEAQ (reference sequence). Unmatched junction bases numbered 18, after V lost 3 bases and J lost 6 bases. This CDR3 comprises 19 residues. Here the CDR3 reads CASSFRTGSLAGKGNEQFF. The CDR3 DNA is TGTGCCAGCAGCTTCAGGACAGGATCCCTAGCGGGAAAGGGCAATGAGCAGTTCTTC.

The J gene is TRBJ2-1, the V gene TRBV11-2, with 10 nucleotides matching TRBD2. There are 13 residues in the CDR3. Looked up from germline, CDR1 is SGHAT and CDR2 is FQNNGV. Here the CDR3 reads CAEAGGLDNEQFF. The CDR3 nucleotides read TGTGCAGAAGCGGGAGGGCTCGACAATGAGCAGTTCTTC.

In DNA form, the CDR3 reads TGCAGCGTTGTGGTGGGGAGCTCCTACAATGAGCAGTTCTTC. It is translated as CSVVVGSSYNEQFF. The chain is built from TRBV29-1 and TRBJ2-1, with D perhaps TRBD2 (5 bases). Between the trimmed V and J ends, which lost 4 bases and 0 bases, there was a span of 10 bases. Germline V gene data show CDR1 as SQVTM and CDR2 as ANQGSEA. The CDR3 covers 14 residues.

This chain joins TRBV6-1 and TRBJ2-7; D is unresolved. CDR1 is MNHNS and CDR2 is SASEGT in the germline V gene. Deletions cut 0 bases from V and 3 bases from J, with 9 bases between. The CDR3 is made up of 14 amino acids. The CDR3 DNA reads TGTGCCAGCAGTGAAGCTCCCACACACTACGAGCAGTACTTC. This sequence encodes CASSEAPTHYEQYF.

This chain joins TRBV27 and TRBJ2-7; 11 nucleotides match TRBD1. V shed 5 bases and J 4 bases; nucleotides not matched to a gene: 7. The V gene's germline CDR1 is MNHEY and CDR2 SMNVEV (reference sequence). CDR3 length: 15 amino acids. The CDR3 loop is CASSGQGAGGYEQYF. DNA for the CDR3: TGTGCCAGCAGTGGACAGGGGGCGGGAGGGTACGAGCAGTACTTC.